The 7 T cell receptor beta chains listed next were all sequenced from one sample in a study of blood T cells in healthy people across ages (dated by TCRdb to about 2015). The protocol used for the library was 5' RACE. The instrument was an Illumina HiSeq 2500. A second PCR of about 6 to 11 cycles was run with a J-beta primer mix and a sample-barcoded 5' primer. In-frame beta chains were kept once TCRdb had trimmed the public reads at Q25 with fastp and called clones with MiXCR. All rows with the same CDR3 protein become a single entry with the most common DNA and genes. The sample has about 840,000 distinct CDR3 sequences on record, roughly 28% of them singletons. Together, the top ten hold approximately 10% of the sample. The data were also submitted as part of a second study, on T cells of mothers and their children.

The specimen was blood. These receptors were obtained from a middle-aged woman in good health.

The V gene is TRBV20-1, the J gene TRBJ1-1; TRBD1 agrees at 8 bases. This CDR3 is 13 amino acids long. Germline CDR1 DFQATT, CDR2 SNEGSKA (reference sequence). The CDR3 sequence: CRGQASSNTEAFF. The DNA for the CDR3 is TGCAGGGGACAGGCTTCTTCGAACACTGAAGCTTTCTTT.

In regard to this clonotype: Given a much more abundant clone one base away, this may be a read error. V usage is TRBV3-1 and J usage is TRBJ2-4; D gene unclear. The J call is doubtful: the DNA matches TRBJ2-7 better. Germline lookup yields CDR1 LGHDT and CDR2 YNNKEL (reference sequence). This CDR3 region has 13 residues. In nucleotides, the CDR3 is TGTGCCAGCAGCCTCCAAAGTCGGTACGAGCAGTACTTC. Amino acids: CASSLQSRYEQYF.

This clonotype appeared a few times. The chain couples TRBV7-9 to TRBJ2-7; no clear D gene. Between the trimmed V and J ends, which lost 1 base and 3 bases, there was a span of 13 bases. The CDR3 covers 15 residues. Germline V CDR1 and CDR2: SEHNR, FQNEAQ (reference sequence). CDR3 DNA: TGTGCCAGCAGCTTAGAAAGCCGGTTAGACTACGAGCAGTACTTC. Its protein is CASSLESRLDYEQYF. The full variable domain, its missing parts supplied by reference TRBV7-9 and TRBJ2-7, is DTGVSQNPRHKITKRGQNVTFRCDPISEHNRLYWYRQTLGQGPEFLTYFQNEAQLEKSRLLSDRFSAERPKGSFSTLEIQRTEQGDSAMYLCASSLESRLDYEQYFGPGTRLTVT.

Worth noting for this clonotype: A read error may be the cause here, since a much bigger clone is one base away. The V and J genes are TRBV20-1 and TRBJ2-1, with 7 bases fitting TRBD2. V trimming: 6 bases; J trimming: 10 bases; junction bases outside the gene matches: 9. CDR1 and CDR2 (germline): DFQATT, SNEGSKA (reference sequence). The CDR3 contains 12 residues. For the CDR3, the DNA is TGCAGTGCACCTACTGGGGACTACGAGCAGTTCTTC. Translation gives CSAPTGDYEQFF.

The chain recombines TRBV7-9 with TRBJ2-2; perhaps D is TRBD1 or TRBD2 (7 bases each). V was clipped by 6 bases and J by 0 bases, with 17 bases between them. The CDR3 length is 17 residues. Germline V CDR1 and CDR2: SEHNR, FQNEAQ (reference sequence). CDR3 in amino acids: CASSGGRGQTNTGELFF. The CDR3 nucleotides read TGTGCCAGCAGTGGAGGGAGGGGACAGACGAACACCGGGGAGCTGTTTTTT.

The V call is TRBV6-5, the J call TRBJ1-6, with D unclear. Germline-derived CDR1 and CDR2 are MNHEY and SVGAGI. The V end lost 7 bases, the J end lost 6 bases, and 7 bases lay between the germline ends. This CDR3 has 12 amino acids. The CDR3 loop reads CASTTVNSPLHF. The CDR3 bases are TGTGCCAGCACCACGGTTAATTCACCCCTCCACTTT.

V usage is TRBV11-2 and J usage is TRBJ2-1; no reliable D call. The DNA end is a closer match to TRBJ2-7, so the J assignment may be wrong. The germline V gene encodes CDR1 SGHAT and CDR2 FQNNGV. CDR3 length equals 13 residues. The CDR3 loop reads CASSLAYYNEQYF. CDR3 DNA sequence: TGTGCCAGCAGCTTAGCCTACTACAATGAGCAGTACTTC.